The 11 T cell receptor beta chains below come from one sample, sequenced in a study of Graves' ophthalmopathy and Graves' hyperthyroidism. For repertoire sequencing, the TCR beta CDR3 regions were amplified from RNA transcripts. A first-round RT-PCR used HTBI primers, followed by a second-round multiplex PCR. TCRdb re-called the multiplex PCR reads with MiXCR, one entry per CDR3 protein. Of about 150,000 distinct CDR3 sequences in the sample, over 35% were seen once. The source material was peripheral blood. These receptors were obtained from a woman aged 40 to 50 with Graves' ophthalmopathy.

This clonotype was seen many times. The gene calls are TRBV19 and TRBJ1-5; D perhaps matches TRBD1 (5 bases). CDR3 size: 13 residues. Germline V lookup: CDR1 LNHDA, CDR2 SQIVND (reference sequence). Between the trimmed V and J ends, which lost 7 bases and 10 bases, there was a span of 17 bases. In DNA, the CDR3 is TGTGCCAGTATTGGCCAGGGTCAGGGTCCCCAGCATTTT. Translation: CASIGQGQGPQHF.

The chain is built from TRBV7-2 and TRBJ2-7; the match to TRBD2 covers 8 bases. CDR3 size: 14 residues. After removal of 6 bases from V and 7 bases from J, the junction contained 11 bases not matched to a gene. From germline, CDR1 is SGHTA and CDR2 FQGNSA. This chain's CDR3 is CASRPTGGPHEQYF. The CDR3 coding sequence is TGTGCCAGCAGACCCACGGGAGGGCCGCATGAGCAGTACTTC.

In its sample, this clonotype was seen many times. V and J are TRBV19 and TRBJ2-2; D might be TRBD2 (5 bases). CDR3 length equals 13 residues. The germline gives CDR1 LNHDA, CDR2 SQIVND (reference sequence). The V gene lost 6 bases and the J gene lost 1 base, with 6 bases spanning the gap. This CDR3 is CASRSGNTGELFF. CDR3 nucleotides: TGTGCCAGTAGAAGCGGGAACACCGGGGAGCTGTTTTTT.

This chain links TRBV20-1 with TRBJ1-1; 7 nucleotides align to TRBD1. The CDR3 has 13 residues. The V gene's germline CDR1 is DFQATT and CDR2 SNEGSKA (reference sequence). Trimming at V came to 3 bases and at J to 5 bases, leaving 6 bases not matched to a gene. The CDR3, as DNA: TGCAGTGCTAGGCCGACAGGGAGGACTGAAGCTTTCTTT. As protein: CSARPTGRTEAFF.

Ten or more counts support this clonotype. The CDR3 sequence: CASSLVGGGYETQYF. CDR3 sequence (DNA): TGTGCCAGCAGCTTAGTAGGTGGGGGCTATGAGACCCAGTACTTC. The V gene is TRBV7-9, the J gene TRBJ2-5, with D perhaps TRBD1 (6 bases). Germline assignment: CDR1 SEHNR and CDR2 FQNEAQ (reference sequence). Trimming removed 1 base from V and 5 bases from J, with 14 bases in between. CDR3 size: 15 residues.

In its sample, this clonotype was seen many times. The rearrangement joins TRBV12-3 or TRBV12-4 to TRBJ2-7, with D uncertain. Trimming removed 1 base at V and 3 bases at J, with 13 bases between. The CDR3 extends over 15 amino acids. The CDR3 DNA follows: TGTGCCAGCAGTTTAGTTGGCTCCCGAAACTACGAGCAGTACTTC. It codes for CASSLVGSRNYEQYF.

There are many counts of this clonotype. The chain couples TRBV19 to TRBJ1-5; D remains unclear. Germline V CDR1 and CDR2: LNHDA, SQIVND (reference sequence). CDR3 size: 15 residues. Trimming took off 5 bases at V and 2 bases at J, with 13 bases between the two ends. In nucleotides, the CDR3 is TGTGCCAGTAGTTATTTAAGTACGGGCAATCAGCCCCAGCATTTT. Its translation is CASSYLSTGNQPQHF.

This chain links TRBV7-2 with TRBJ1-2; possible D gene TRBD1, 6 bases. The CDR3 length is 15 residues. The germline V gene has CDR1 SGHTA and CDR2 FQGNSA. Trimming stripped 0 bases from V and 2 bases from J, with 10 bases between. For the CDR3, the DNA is TGTGCCAGCAGCTTAGCCCCAGGGGCGAACTATGGCTACACCTTC. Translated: CASSLAPGANYGYTF.

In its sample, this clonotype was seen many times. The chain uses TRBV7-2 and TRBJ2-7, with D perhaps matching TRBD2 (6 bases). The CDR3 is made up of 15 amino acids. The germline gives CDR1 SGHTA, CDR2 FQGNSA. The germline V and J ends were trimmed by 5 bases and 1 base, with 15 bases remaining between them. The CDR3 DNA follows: TGTGCCAGCAGCGCCGCTGGGGGGAAGTCCTACGAGCAGTACTTC. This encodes CASSAAGGKSYEQYF.

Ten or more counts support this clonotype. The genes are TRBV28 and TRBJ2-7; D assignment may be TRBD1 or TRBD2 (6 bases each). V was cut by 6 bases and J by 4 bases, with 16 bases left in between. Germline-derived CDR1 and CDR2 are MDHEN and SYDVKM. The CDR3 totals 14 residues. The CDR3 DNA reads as TGTGCCAGCAGCCAACACGGGGGCGCGTACGAGCAGTACTTC. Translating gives CASSQHGGAYEQYF. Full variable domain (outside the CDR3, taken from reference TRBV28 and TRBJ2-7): DVKVTQSSRYLVKRTGEKVFLECVQDMDHENMFWYRQDPGLGLRLIYFSYDVKMKEKGDIPEGYSVSREKKERFSLILESASTNQTSMYLCASSQHGGAYEQYFGPGTRLTVT.

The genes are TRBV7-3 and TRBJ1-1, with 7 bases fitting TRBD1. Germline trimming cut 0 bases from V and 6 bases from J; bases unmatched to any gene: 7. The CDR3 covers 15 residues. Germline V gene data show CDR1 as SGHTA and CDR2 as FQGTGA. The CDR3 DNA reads TGTGCCAGCAGCTTAACCAACCAGGGGGTCTCTGAAGCTTTCTTT. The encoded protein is CASSLTNQGVSEAFF.